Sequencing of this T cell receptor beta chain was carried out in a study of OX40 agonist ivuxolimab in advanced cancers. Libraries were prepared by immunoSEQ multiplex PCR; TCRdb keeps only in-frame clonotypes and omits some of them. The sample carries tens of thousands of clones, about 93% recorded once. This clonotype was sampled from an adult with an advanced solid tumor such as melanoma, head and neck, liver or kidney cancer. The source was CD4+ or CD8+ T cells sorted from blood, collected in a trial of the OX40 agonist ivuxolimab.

CDR3 sequence: CASSSLENTEAFF. The CDR3 coding sequence is TGCGCCAGCAGTTCACTGGAGAACACTGAAGCTTTCTTT. The rearrangement links TRBV5-1 to TRBJ1-1; D is uncertain. Deletions cut 5 bases from V and 1 base from J, with 9 bases between. Germline V lookup: CDR1 SGHRS, CDR2 YFSETQ. The CDR3 extends over 13 amino acids.